This T cell receptor beta chain was captured by sequencing in a study of PD-1 blockade in classical Hodgkin lymphoma. General study points: While CD8+ TCR diversity did not rise significantly by C4D1, CD4+ TCR diversity did.

Assay: immunoSEQ multiplex PCR; the TCRdb copy retains only in-frame clones and omits some. The data contain about 72,000 clones, about 93% of them singletons. Turning to this clone: Its antigen is unknown.

Every patient had relapsed following autologous stem cell transplantation, and cohorts differed in brentuximab vedotin exposure. V shed 2 bases and J shed 3 bases, with 12 bases lying between them. The germline CDR1 and CDR2 sequences are SEHNR and FQNEAQ (reference sequence). The length of the CDR3 is 15 residues. This chain joins TRBV7-9 and TRBJ2-3, with D perhaps matching TRBD1 or TRBD2 (5 bases each). This TCR was recovered from a human donor with classical Hodgkin lymphoma. The input for sequencing was peripheral blood mononuclear cells (PBMCs), taken at baseline. The CDR3 sequence: CASSLQGDGTDTQYF. The CDR3 DNA reads as TGTGCCAGCAGCTTACAGGGAGATGGGACAGATACGCAGTATTTT.